This is a list of T cell receptor beta chains from one sample in a study of cytomegalovirus exposure and HLA in healthy donors. Some clones are missing from TCRdb's copy, which holds only in-frame ones; the method was immunoSEQ multiplex PCR. This table has approximately 70,000 clones, less than 75% appearing once. The sample taken for sequencing was PBMCs. The receptors derive from a man between 40 and 49 years old in good health and CMV-seropositive. The CDR3 runs from the conserved cysteine through the conserved F or W. The D gene is left open where the match is weak. Size tells how often a clone was seen (once, few, many) or the class of an expanded clone, and some rows leave it out.

d_gene,abundance,j_gene,v_gene,CDR3nt,CDR3aa
.,few,TRBJ1-1,TRBV6-1,TGTGCCAGCAGGCCCTGGTGGGAGGGTGAAGCTTTCTTT,CASRPWWEGEAFF
TRBD1,few,TRBJ1-1,TRBV19,TGTGCCAGTAGTACAGCTGGGACAGGGGGCCAGGCTTTCTTT,CASSTAGTGGQAFF
.,.,TRBJ1-1,TRBV7-9,TGTGCCAGCAGCTTAGAACCCAGGACTGAAGCTTTCTTT,CASSLEPRTEAFF
TRBD2,many,TRBJ2-7,TRBV6-1,TGTGCCACCGATCTAGCGGGCTTCGAGCAGTACTTC,CATDLAGFEQYF
.,many,TRBJ1-2,TRBV4-1,TGCGCCAGCAGCCAAGATTCCCAGGGCGCGCAGTTTGATGGCTACACCTTC,CASSQDSQGAQFDGYTF
.,.,TRBJ1-1,TRBV28,TGTGCCAGCAGTTTAGGTTTCAGCACTGAAGCTTTCTTT,CASSLGFSTEAFF
.,few,TRBJ1-2,TRBV7-8,TGTGCCAGCAGCTTCAGTCACGATGCCGGGGGAGATGGCTACACCTTC,CASSFSHDAGGDGYTF
.,.,TRBJ2-3,TRBV30,TGTGCCTGGAGTGTCTGGAGGAGCACAGATACGCAGTATTTT,CAWSVWRSTDTQYF
TRBD1,.,TRBJ1-2,TRBV5-4,TGTGCCAGCAGCCTCGGACAGGTTGGGTACACCTTC,CASSLGQVGYTF
TRBD2,.,TRBJ2-3,TRBV18,TGTGCCAGCTCACCACTGGTAGCGGGGGGATCCGACCCAGGCGATACGCAGTATTTT,CASSPLVAGGSDPGDTQYF
.,few,TRBJ2-4,TRBV11-2,TGTGCCAGCAGCCCCGGACAGATAGCCAAAAACATTCAGTACTTC,CASSPGQIAKNIQYF
.,.,TRBJ2-7,TRBV2,TGTGCCAGCAGGGTTACAACCTACGAGCAGTACTTC,CASRVTTYEQYF
TRBD1,.,TRBJ2-7,TRBV2,TGTGCCGGGCGGGACAGGACCTACGAGCAGTACTTC,CAGRDRTYEQYF
TRBD1,.,TRBJ1-1,TRBV5-4,TGTGCCAGCAGCCCGCGGACAGGGCCCGGCGGGACGTTT,CASSPRTGPGGTF
TRBD1,few,TRBJ2-7,TRBV6-5,TGTGCCAGCAGTCGGACAGGGAACTACGAGCAGTACTTC,CASSRTGNYEQYF
.,.,TRBJ1-2,TRBV19,TGTGCCAGTAGTATAGAGCGGGGACGGAGAATCAACTATGGCTACACCTTC,CASSIERGRRINYGYTF
TRBD2,few,TRBJ2-3,TRBV29-1,TGCAGCGCCCGACGTGGAGGTCTAGCGGGACGCACAGATACGCAGTATTTT,CSARRGGLAGRTDTQYF
TRBD2,few,TRBJ2-2,TRBV5-1,TGCGCCAGCAGCTTTACGGGGGGGGACACCGGGGAGCTGTTTTTT,CASSFTGGDTGELFF
.,.,TRBJ2-5,TRBV5-6,TGTGCCAGCAGCTTGGTGTCGGCGGGGCAAGAGACCCAGTACTTC,CASSLVSAGQETQYF